This T cell receptor (beta chain) was retrieved from a study of blood T cell repertoires in COVID-19. Study-wide background: Spain, Italy and the United States supplied samples that represented acute and convalescent COVID-19. PBMCs, B-cell-depleted T cells, or T cells were the source of the cDNA or gDNA that made up the material.

The CDR3 sequence is 18 residues long. Trimming at V came to 6 bases and at J to 5 bases, leaving 14 bases not matched to a gene. Looked up from germline, CDR1 is MNHEY and CDR2 is SMNVEV (reference sequence). Original processing notes: Amplification of reference gene primers was used by the study to estimate nucleated cell counts. The method was immunoSEQ multiplex PCR; TCRdb's version includes in-frame clones alone and lacks a portion of them. Clonal size and the V and J genes are those of that table, whereas D and trimming came from the DNA. The sample lists around 250,000 clones, about four fifths seen once, with about 2% in the top ten.

This TCR was recovered from a man aged 25 to 40 who had recovered from COVID-19. Sequencing was carried out using peripheral blood. The rearrangement links TRBV27 to TRBJ2-3; 13 bases agree with TRBD2. The CDR3 sequence: CASSTDRGTSGVLDTQYF. DNA for the CDR3: TGTGCCAGCAGCACTGACAGGGGGACTAGCGGGGTCTTAGATACGCAGTATTTT.